This is a list of T cell receptor beta chains from one sample in a study of CD8 T cells in Susac syndrome. TCRdb called the immunoSEQ multiplex PCR reads again in MiXCR, with one record for every CDR3 protein. The table shows around 150,000 distinct CDR3 sequences, with 93% occurring only once. The sequencing input was CD4+ T cells from PBMCs. The receptors were gathered from a human donor in good health. The CDR3 runs from the conserved cysteine through the conserved F or W. The order of the fields is V gene, clone size, CDR3 length, CDR3 protein. Expanded clones get a size class; other rows say once, few or many, or leave the size out.

TRBV6-1,NA,14,CASSPALKDYGYTF
TRBV4-1,once,16,CASSQPREARHYGYTF
TRBV2,once,14,CASSPSEALYEQYF
TRBV7-2,NA,12,CASSFGQAEAFF
TRBV6-1,NA,16,CASSGPGQDYTYEQYF
TRBV12-3/TRBV12-4,NA,13,CASRARVNQPQHF
TRBV6-6,few,12,CASSSMEYEQYF
TRBV20-1,NA,17,CSVARGGQGGHNQPQHF
TRBV24-1,NA,15,CATSEPGQGTDTQYF
TRBV18,NA,11,CASSREREQYF
TRBV6-1,once,15,CASSEASRGFETQYF
TRBV5-1,NA,13,CASRLAVTGELFF
TRBV5-1,NA,13,CASSLDVTYEQYF
TRBV19,NA,13,CASRGTGVRGYTF
TRBV5-4,NA,15,CASSLGQGVTGELFF
TRBV3-1,once,19,CASSQAGLAGGPVLNEQFF
TRBV2,NA,11,CASGGGYGYTF
TRBV30,NA,14,CAWSHLRHDYGYTF
TRBV6-5,NA,15,CASSYSGLAEETQYF
TRBV19,NA,15,CASSIQGSGANVLTF
TRBV10-2,NA,16,CASSGTVDSGANVLTF
TRBV27,NA,16,CASTAGRGWGKETQYF
TRBV7-2,once,14,CASSLRLAGDTQYF
TRBV6-5,once,15,CASSYSKTDQETQYF
TRBV2,NA,15,CASTREGGPRNTIYF
TRBV20-1,once,14,CSARDQAGPYGYTF
TRBV5-1,NA,13,CASRRTGDSPLHF
TRBV27,NA,17,CASSFGTSGPVINEQYF
TRBV2,NA,13,CASTYRTSSPLHF
TRBV7-2,NA,15,CASSLNPQGADTQYF
TRBV29-1,NA,11,CSVAPEETQYF
TRBV5-1,NA,11,CASSLEQEQYF
TRBV19,few,12,CASGQGIYEQYF
TRBV15,once,16,CATSRDPRPATYEQYF
TRBV20-1,NA,12,CSARGGGDTQYF
TRBV28,NA,12,CASSSGPYEQYF